This TCR beta chain was retrieved from a study of blood T cells in healthy people across ages. Combining a sample-barcoded 5' primer with a J-beta primer mix, a second PCR ran for roughly 7 to 11 cycles. TCRdb processed the 5' RACE reads anew with MiXCR; each CDR3 protein has one entry. Of more than 750,000 distinct CDR3 sequences listed, around 29% are singletons. The V end was cut by 1 base, the J end by 3 bases, with 12 bases between. The length of the CDR3 is 15 residues. CDR1 LNHNV and CDR2 YYDKDF come from the germline V gene (reference sequence). These same records also appear under a second study, on T cells of mothers and their children.

The specimen was blood. The chain links TRBV15 to TRBJ1-1; D ambiguous. The sequence came from a woman in her thirties or forties in good health. CDR3 nucleotide sequence: TGTGCCACCAGCAGAGGACAAATCATGTACACTGAAGCTTTCTTT. It is translated as CATSRGQIMYTEAFF.